This T cell receptor beta chain was sequenced for a study of T cell responses to AZD1222 COVID-19 vaccine (dated by TCRdb to the early 2020s). With respect to the entire study: AZD1222 recipients whose second dose came at about 4 weeks and those whose second dose came at about 12 weeks were combined into one group, since spike-specific TCR depth and breadth did not differ between the two schedules. TCR sequencing covered over 230 trial participants: about 210 given two doses of AZD1222 and 26 given two doses of MenACWY control vaccine. Enrollment into the trials was organized by age into subgroups of 18-55, 56-69 and 70-plus years, and those subgroups contained roughly 150, 30 and 60 TCR-sequenced participants, respectively.

The CDR3 regions of human TCRbeta chains were subjected to immunosequencing. The authors' analysis ran thus. TCRs in the repertoires were compared against a reference library of SARS-CoV-2-specific TCRs that had been generated with the MIRA antigen-specificity platform. Breadth was defined as the fraction of unique TCRs that were SARS-CoV-2-associated, and depth was defined as the fraction of total T cells that were SARS-CoV-2-associated. Using the MIRA data, every spike-specific TCR was mapped to the spike region that the TCR reacted to and assigned to either a CD4 or a CD8 class. Log10-transformed breadth and depth values were compared by one-way ANOVA with Sidak's multiple comparisons tests. TCRdb took over this immuneACCESS table, retaining in-frame rearrangements with V and J assigned. Such tables are incomplete; in checked studies, under half of the missing clones stem from an unresolved V gene, and the remainder is unexplained. Clone size and V and J calls were adopted from that table, with D and trimming inferred from the DNA. A total of some 120,000 clones appear in this sample, roughly 85% of them only once. Jointly, the top ten make up about 1.6% of the sample.

Sample time point, as interpreted from the label and publication: baseline before first vaccination. Vaccinee samples were obtained from the UK trials COV001 and COV002, which included a single-blind randomized controlled phase 2/3 trial of AZD1222 (ChAdOx1 nCoV-19) in healthy adults. Trial participant PBMC samples were collected at day 0 and day 28 after the second dose for TCRbeta chain sequencing. About this clone: There is no known antigen for this receptor. Base qualities are not at hand, and no much larger clone is one base apart.

Findings and caveats that apply to the study as a whole: Nearly half of unique spike-specific TCRs reportedly recognized epitopes outside regions mutated in the B.1.351 and B.1.1.7 variants. After two AZD1222 doses, both the breadth and the depth of spike-specific TCRs were significantly higher than at day 0 and than in MenACWY recipients. Participants were mostly white British, with more females than males. The authors suggested clonal diversity may have been underestimated. Because no day 14 peak-response samples were available, the repertoires could be characterized only after the peak T cell response. In the small 56-69-year group, the increase in depth fell short of significance, most likely because of low power. Conclusions about previously exposed vaccinees are limited because only six or seven AZD1222 recipients were SARS-CoV-2 seropositive at baseline. CD4 TCRs associated with the vaccine covered the entire spike protein, and the dominant responses were in regions 160-218 and 743-854.

Including the terminal cysteine and phenylalanine, the CDR3 comprises 12 residues. The CDR3 DNA has 36 bases and is translated from base 1. V is pared back by 0 bases and J by 9 bases, with 8 bases lying between the germline termini. According to the germline V gene, CDR1 reads KGHSH and CDR2 reads LQKENI. Source: peripheral blood, taken on day 0 of AZD1222 vaccination. This TCR was recovered from an adult in good health. The rearrangement joined TRBV18 to TRBJ1-1; no D gene call is confident. The nucleotide sequence reads as follows: TGTGCCAGCTCACCACCGGCAGCAAAAGCTTTCTTT. Translated, this is CASSPPAAKAFF.